This TCR beta chain originates from a study of blood T cell repertoires in COVID-19. Study-wide background: Researchers got acute and convalescent COVID-19 samples from the United States, Italy and Spain. The analysed material was cDNA or gDNA that came from T cells, B-cell-depleted T cells, or PBMCs.

This CDR3 is 15 amino acids long. Germline CDR1 is MGHRA and CDR2 is YSYEKL. The junction had 6 bases not matched to a gene; V was cut back by 3 bases and J by 8 bases. Original analysis: Reference gene primers were amplified, and this amplification served to estimate nucleated cell counts. Only in-frame clones appear in the TCRdb table, and some are missing; sequencing was by immunoSEQ multiplex PCR. The V and J calls and clone size were taken over from that table, and D and trimming were inferred from the DNA. Seen here are about 120,000 clones, about 82% observed once, and the top ten hold 16%. This chain links TRBV4-1 with TRBJ1-6; 8 bases are shared with TRBD1. This clonotype was sampled from a man aged 60 to 69 with active or convalescent COVID-19. Sequences were obtained from peripheral blood. CDR3 region: CASSHNGQGHSPLHF. In DNA, the CDR3 is TGCGCCAGCAGCCATAACGGACAGGGCCATTCACCCCTCCACTTT.